The clone carrying this T cell receptor beta chain has only a few counts. The antigen remains unidentified. A template switching step contributed a universal primer site, while unique molecular identifiers were present in the cDNA. TCRdb used MiXCR to reprocess the 5' RACE reads, holding one entry per CDR3 protein. The sample yields about 720,000 distinct CDR3 sequences, 8.5% to 9.5% seen once. These data come from a study of identical twins. Overall study findings and caveats: Twin pairs' shared out-of-frame alpha sequences were enriched in low generation probability. Abundant beta clonotypes from cord blood bore fewer insertions; memory repertoires lacked this pattern. The models systematically underestimated how much out-of-frame TCR alpha was shared in monozygotic twins.

Germline assignment: CDR1 MNHEY and CDR2 SMNVEV (reference sequence). The CDR3 covers 16 residues. The J segment lost 5 bases and the V segment lost 5 bases, leaving 10 bases of the junction unmatched. These same records also appear under a second study, on yellow fever vaccine responses in identical twins.

This sequence originates from a woman younger than 30 in good health. The V call is TRBV27, the J call TRBJ2-1; TRBD2 aligns across 9 bases. The sample taken for sequencing was PBMCs. CDR3 protein: CASSLSLAGANNEQFF. The CDR3 coding sequence is TGTGCCAGCAGTCTTTCCTTAGCGGGGGCCAACAATGAGCAGTTCTTC.